Listed below are T cell receptor beta chains from one sample, sequenced in a study of T cell repertoires in cytomegalovirus infection. TCRdb redid the calling of the reads with MiXCR, one entry per CDR3 protein. The sample has hundreds of thousands of distinct CDR3 sequences; 25% to 35% are singletons. These receptors' targets are unknown. The sample in question was cultured PBMCs, obtained from culture after CMV antigen stimulation. These receptors came from a human donor in good health (CMV status not recorded). Some clones in this sample may be carry-over from other donors' samples. Both conserved end residues are part of each CDR3. The D gene is left open where the match is weak. Clone size is stated in some rows and not others, as once, few, many or a class when expanded.

v_gene	d_gene	j_gene	abundance	CDR3nt	CDR3aa
TRBV19	TRBD2	TRBJ2-1	NA	TGTGCCAGTAGTAGCACACAAGCGGGAGGGAGGCATGAGCAGTTCTTC	CASSSTQAGGRHEQFF
TRBV11-3	NA	TRBJ2-1	NA	TGTGCCAGCAGCTTAGTCTCAGGGGCTTTAGGTGGGAATGAGCAGTTCTTC	CASSLVSGALGGNEQFF
TRBV25-1	NA	TRBJ1-4	NA	TGTGCCAGCAGTAGAGTGGGGACGGGGAATGAAAAACTGTTTTTT	CASSRVGTGNEKLFF
TRBV27	NA	TRBJ1-5	few	TGTGCCAGCAGTTTATTCGTTGACGGTAGCAATCAGCCCCAGCATTTT	CASSLFVDGSNQPQHF
TRBV12-3/TRBV12-4	NA	TRBJ1-6	once	TGTGCCAGCAGTGCCGGGCAGCCTCGTAATTCACCCCTCCACTTT	CASSAGQPRNSPLHF
TRBV7-2	NA	TRBJ1-1	medium-sized	TGTGCCAGCAGTTCCCGGGCTGAAGCTTTCTTT	CASSSRAEAFF
TRBV5-4	TRBD2	TRBJ2-5	once	TGTGCCAGCAGCGGCCCCGGGACTAGCGTTGAGACCCAGTACTTC	CASSGPGTSVETQYF
TRBV20-1	TRBD2	TRBJ2-3	once	TGCAGTGCCCCACAACTAGCGGGAGGGCGAGATACGCAGTATTTT	CSAPQLAGGRDTQYF
TRBV19	NA	TRBJ2-6	few	TGTGCCAGTAGTTTCCCCGGGACGGCTAGTGCCTCTGGGGCCAACGTCCTGACTTTC	CASSFPGTASASGANVLTF
TRBV7-2	NA	TRBJ1-1	few	TGTGCCAGCAGCTTAAGTTTGAATACAGGCCTTCTCTTT	CASSLSLNTGLLF
TRBV6-5	TRBD2	TRBJ2-1	NA	TGTGCCAGCAGTTACTTACTAGCGGGAGGGTACAATGAGCAGTTCTTC	CASSYLLAGGYNEQFF
TRBV7-2	NA	TRBJ2-1	many	TGTGCCAGCAGCTACAGGGTTGACCCCTACAATGAGCAGTTCTTC	CASSYRVDPYNEQFF
TRBV7-2	TRBD1	TRBJ2-1	many	TGTGCCAGCAGCTCCATCGGGACAGCCTACAATGAGCAGTTCTTC	CASSSIGTAYNEQFF
TRBV4-2	TRBD1	TRBJ2-3	NA	TGTGCCAGCAGCCTTGGCAGGGGGCAGAACACAGATACGCAGTATTTT	CASSLGRGQNTDTQYF
TRBV11-3	NA	TRBJ2-1	NA	TGTGCCAGCAGCCAAAACCGGGAGTCCTACAATGAGCAGTTCTTC	CASSQNRESYNEQFF
TRBV28	NA	TRBJ2-1	NA	TGTGCCAGCAGTCCACGGACCGCGCCAAATGAGCAGTTCTTC	CASSPRTAPNEQFF
TRBV7-9	NA	TRBJ2-7	NA	TGTGCCAGCAGCTTCCGGGAGAGCTCCTACGAGCAGTACTTC	CASSFRESSYEQYF
TRBV9	NA	TRBJ1-2	few	TGTGCCAGCAGCGCCCTGGGGGGGTTCTATGGCTACACCTTC	CASSALGGFYGYTF
TRBV12-3/TRBV12-4	NA	TRBJ2-1	few	TGTGCCAGCAGTTTTTTTAGTTCTGAGCAGTTCTTC	CASSFFSSEQFF
TRBV27	NA	TRBJ1-1	NA	TGTGCCAGCAGTCCTCCACAGGGATCGACAGAAGCTTTCTTT	CASSPPQGSTEAFF
TRBV12-3/TRBV12-4	NA	TRBJ1-5	NA	TGTGCCAGCAGTCAAGGGATCGGGCCCAAAATCGGCAATCAGCCCCAGCATTTT	CASSQGIGPKIGNQPQHF
TRBV19	TRBD2	TRBJ2-1	NA	TGTGCCAGTAAGTTACTAGCGGGAGTCTCTGAGCAGTTCTTC	CASKLLAGVSEQFF